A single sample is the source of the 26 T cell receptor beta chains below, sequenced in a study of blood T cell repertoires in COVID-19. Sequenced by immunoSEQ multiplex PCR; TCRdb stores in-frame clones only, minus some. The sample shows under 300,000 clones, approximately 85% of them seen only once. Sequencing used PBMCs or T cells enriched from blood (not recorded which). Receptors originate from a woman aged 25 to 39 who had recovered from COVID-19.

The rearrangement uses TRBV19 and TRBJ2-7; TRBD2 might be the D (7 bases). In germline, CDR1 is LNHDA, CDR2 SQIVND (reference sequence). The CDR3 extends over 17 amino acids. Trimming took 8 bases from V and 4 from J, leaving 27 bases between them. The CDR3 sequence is CASRPNWGSGTKYEQYF. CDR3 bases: TGTGCCAGTCGTCCTAACTGGGGAAGCGGGACAAAATACGAGCAGTACTTC.

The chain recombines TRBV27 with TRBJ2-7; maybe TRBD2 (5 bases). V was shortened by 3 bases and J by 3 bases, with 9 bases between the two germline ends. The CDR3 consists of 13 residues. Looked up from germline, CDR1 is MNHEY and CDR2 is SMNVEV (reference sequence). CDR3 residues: CASSFSTSYEQYF. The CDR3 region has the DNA TGTGCCAGCAGTTTCAGCACTAGCTACGAGCAGTACTTC.

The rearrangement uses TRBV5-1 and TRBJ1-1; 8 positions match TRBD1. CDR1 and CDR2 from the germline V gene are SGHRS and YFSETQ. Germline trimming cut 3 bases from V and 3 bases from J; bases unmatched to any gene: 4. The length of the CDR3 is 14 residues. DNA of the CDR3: TGCGCCAGCAGCTCCTACAGGGGGGACACTGAAGCTTTCTTT. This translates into CASSSYRGDTEAFF.

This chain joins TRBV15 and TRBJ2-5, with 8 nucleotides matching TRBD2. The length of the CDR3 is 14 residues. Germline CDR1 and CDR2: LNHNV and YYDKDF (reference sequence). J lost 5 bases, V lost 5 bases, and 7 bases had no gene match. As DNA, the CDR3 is TGTGCCACCAGCCGGTTAGCGGGACTGGAGACCCAGTACTTC. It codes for CATSRLAGLETQYF. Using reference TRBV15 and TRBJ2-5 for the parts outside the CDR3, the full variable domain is DAMVIQNPRYQVTQFGKPVTLSCSQTLNHNVMYWYQQKSSQAPKLLFHYYDKDFNNEADTPDNFQSRRPNTSFCFLDIRSPGLGDTAMYLCATSRLAGLETQYFGPGTRLLVL.

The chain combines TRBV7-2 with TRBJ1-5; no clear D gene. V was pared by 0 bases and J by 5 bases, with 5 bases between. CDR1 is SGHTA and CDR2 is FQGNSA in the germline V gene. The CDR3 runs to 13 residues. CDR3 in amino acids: CASSLAPYQPQHF. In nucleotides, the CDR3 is TGTGCCAGCAGCTTAGCCCCTTATCAGCCCCAGCATTTT.

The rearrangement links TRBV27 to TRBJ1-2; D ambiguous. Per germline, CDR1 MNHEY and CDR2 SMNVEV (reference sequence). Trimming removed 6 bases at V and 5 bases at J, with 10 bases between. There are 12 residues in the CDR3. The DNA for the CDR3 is TGTGCCAGCAGGATCCCGAGGTATGGCTACACCTTC. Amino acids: CASRIPRYGYTF.

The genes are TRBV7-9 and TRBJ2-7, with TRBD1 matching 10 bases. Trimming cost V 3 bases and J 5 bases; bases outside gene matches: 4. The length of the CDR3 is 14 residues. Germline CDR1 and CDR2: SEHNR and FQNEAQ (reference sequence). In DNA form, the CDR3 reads TGTGCCAGCAGCTTGAGGGACAGGGGAGACGAGCAGTACTTC. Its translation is CASSLRDRGDEQYF.

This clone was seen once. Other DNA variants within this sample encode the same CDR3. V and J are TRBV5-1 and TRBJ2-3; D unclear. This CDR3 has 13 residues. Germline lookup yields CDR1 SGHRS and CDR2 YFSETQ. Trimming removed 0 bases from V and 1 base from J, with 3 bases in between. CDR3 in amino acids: CASSLGGTDTQYF. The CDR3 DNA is TGCGCCAGCAGCTTGGGAGGCACAGATACGCAGTATTTT.

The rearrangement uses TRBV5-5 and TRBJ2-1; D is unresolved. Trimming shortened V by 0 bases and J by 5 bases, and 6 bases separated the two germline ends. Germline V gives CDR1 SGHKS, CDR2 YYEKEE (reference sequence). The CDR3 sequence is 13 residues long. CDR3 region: CASSLASHNEQFF. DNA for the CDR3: TGTGCCAGCAGCTTGGCGTCTCACAATGAGCAGTTCTTC.

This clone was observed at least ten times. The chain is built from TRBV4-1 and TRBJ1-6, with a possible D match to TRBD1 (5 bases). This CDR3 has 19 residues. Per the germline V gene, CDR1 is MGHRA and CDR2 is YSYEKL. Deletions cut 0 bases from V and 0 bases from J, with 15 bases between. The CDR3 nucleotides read TGCGCCAGCAGCCAAGATAAACAGGTCCTAAGCTCCTATAATTCACCCCTCCACTTT. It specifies CASSQDKQVLSSYNSPLHF.

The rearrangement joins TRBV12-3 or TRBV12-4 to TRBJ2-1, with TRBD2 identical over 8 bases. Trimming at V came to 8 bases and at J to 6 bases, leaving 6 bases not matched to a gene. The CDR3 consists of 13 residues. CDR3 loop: CASGSGVPNEQFF. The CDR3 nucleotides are TGTGCCAGCGGTAGCGGGGTCCCCAATGAGCAGTTCTTC.

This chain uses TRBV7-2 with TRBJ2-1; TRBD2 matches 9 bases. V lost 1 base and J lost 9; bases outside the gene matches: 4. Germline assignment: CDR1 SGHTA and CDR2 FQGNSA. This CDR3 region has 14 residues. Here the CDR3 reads CASSLVAGGTEQFF. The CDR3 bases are TGTGCCAGCAGCTTAGTTGCGGGGGGGACTGAGCAGTTCTTC.

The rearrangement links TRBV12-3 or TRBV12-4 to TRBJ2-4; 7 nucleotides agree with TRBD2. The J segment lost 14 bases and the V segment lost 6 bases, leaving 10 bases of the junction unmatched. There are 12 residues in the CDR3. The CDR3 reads CASSRERGWEYF. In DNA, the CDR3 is TGTGCCAGCAGCAGGGAGCGGGGCTGGGAGTACTTC.

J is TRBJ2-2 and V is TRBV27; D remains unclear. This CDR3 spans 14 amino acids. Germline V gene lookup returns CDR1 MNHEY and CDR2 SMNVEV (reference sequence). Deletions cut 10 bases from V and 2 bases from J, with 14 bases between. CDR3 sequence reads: CATTTEPNTGELFF. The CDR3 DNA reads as TGTGCCACCACGACGGAGCCTAACACCGGGGAGCTGTTTTTT.

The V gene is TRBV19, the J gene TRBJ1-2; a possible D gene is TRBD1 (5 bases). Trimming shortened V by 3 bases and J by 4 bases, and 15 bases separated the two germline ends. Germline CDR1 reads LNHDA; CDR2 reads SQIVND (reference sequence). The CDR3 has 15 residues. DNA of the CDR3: TGTGCCAGTAGTATCTACCGGACGGGGGGCTATGGCTACACCTTC. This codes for CASSIYRTGGYGYTF.

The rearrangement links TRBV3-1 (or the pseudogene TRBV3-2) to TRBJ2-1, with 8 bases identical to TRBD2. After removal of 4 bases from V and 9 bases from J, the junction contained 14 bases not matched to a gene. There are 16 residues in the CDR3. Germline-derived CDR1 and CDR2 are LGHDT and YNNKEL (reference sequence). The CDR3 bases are TGTGCCAGCAGCCTGGCCAGCGGGAGAGGGGATGGTGAGCAGTTCTTC. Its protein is CASSLASGRGDGEQFF.

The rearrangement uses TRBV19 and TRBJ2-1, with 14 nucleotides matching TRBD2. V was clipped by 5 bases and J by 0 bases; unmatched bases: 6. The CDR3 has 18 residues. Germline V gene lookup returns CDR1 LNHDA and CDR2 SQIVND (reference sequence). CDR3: CASSARTSGGISYNEQFF. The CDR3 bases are TGTGCCAGTAGTGCTCGGACTAGCGGGGGGATCTCCTACAATGAGCAGTTCTTC.

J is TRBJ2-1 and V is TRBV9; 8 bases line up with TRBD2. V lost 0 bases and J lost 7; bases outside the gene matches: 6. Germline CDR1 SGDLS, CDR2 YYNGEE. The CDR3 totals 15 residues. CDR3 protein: CASSVVERGLNEQFF. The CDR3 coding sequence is TGTGCCAGCAGCGTAGTTGAGCGGGGGCTAAATGAGCAGTTCTTC.

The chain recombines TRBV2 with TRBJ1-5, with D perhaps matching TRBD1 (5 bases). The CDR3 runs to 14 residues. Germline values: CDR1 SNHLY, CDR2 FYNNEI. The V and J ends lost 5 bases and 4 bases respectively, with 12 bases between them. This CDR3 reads CASSHGALNQPQHF. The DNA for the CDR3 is TGTGCCAGCAGTCATGGGGCATTAAATCAGCCCCAGCATTTT.

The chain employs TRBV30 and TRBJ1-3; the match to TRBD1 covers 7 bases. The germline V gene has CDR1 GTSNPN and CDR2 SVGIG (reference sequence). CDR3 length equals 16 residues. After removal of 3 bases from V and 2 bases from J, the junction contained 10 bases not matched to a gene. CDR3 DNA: TGTGCCTGGAGCCCCAGACAGGGCTCAACTGGAAACACCATATATTTT. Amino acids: CAWSPRQGSTGNTIYF.

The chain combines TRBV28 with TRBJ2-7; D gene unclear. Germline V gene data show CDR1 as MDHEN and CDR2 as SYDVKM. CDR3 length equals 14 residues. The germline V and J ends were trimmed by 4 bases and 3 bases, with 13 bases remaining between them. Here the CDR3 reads CASSYEAVLYEQYF. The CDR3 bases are TGTGCCAGCAGTTATGAGGCAGTGCTCTACGAGCAGTACTTC.

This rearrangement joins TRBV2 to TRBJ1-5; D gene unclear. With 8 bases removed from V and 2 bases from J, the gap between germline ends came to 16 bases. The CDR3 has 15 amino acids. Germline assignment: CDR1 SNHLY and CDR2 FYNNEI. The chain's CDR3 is CASSGEASRNQPQHF. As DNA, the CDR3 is TGTGCCAGCTCCGGGGAGGCTAGCCGCAATCAGCCCCAGCATTTT.

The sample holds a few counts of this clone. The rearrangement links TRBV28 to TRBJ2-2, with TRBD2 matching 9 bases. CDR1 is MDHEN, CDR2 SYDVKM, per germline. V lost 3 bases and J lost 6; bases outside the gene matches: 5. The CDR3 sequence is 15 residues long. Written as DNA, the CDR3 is TGTGCCAGCAGTTTGGCGGGAGGGCCAGCCGGGGAGCTGTTTTTT. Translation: CASSLAGGPAGELFF.

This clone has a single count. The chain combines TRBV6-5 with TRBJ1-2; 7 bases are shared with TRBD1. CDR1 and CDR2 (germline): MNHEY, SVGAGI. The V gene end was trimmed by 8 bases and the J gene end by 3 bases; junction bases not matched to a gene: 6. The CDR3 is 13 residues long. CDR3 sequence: CASCLDRDYGYTF. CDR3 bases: TGTGCCAGCTGTCTAGACAGGGACTATGGCTACACCTTC.

CDR3 loop: CASSPGNRVITDTQYF. As DNA, the CDR3 is TGCGCCAGCAGCCCCGGGAACAGGGTAATCACAGATACGCAGTATTTT. The chain employs TRBV5-1 and TRBJ2-3; tentatively, D is TRBD1 (6 bases). From germline, CDR1 is SGHRS and CDR2 YFSETQ. V was shortened by 4 bases and J by 2 bases, with 17 bases between the two germline ends. CDR3 length: 16 residues.

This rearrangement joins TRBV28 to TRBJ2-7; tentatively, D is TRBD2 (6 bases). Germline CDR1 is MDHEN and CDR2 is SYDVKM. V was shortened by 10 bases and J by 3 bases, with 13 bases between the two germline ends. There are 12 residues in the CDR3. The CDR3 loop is CATLDGGYEQYF. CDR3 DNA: TGTGCCACCCTCGACGGGGGCTACGAGCAGTACTTC.